Listed below are T cell receptor beta chains from one sample, sequenced in a study of T cells in Graves' hyperthyroidism and ophthalmopathy. MiXCR was run by TCRdb on the multiplex PCR reads, yielding one entry per CDR3 protein. This sample carries about 700,000 distinct CDR3 sequences, 12% to 15% of them seen once, and the ten largest clones take around 9.6%. Source material: blood. These receptors came from a woman under 30 with Graves' hyperthyroidism. CDR3s include the opening cysteine and the closing phenylalanine or tryptophan. A D gene is named only where the DNA matches it firmly. Size tells how often a clone was seen (once, few, many) or the class of an expanded clone, and some rows leave it out.

>TRBV14|20|TRBD2|TRBJ2-3|NA
CASSQEQREIGVVSTDTQYF
TGTGCCAGCAGCCAAGAGCAGCGGGAGATCGGAGTGGTTAGCACAGATACGCAGTATTTT
>TRBV20-1|14|TRBD2|TRBJ2-7|few
CSARNLADFYEQYF
TGCAGTGCTAGAAACCTAGCGGACTTCTACGAGCAGTACTTC
>TRBV7-2|15|TRBD1|TRBJ2-5|many
CASSFSKGARETQYF
TGTGCCAGCAGCTTTTCTAAGGGGGCGAGGGAGACCCAGTACTTC
>TRBV6-1|13|TRBD1|TRBJ2-1|many
CASGRDSYNEQFF
TGTGCCAGCGGCCGGGACAGCTACAATGAGCAGTTCTTC
>TRBV28|17|TRBD2|TRBJ2-7|few
CASSSPGLAGGGYEQYF
TGTGCCAGCAGTTCACCGGGACTAGCGGGGGGTGGGTACGAGCAGTACTTC
>TRBV12-3/TRBV12-4|13|NA|TRBJ1-5|NA
CASRPPGDQPQHF
TGTGCCAGCAGGCCTCCCGGGGATCAGCCCCAGCATTTT
>TRBV15|16|TRBD2|TRBJ2-1|many
CATSRDITSGRNEQFF
TGTGCCACCAGCAGAGATATAACTAGCGGGAGGAATGAGCAGTTCTTC
>TRBV24-1|16|NA|TRBJ1-5|many
CATSDRRGPLNQPQHF
TGTGCCACCAGTGATCGCAGGGGTCCTCTCAATCAGCCCCAGCATTTT
>TRBV15|15|NA|TRBJ2-4|few
CATSRGEGGMNIQYF
TGTGCCACCAGCAGAGGGGAAGGGGGGATGAACATTCAGTACTTC
>TRBV7-2|15|NA|TRBJ2-1|many
CASSKSGQYESEQFF
TGTGCCAGCAGCAAAAGTGGGCAGTACGAGAGTGAGCAGTTCTTC
>TRBV27|11|NA|TRBJ2-7|many
CASMGVYEQYF
TGTGCCAGCATGGGGGTCTACGAGCAGTACTTC
>TRBV3-1|16|TRBD2|TRBJ2-2|many
CASSHGLAGNTGELFF
TGTGCCAGCAGTCACGGACTAGCGGGGAACACCGGGGAGCTGTTTTTT
>TRBV6-1|13|TRBD1|TRBJ2-5|few
CASGTGVQETQYF
TGTGCCAGCGGGACAGGGGTCCAAGAGACCCAGTACTTC
>TRBV20-1|12|NA|TRBJ1-1|NA
CSVPGENTEAFF
TGCAGTGTCCCAGGGGAGAACACTGAAGCTTTCTTT
>TRBV10-2|14|NA|TRBJ1-1|many
CASSDQGMSTEAFF
TGCGCCAGCAGTGACCAGGGGATGAGTACTGAAGCTTTCTTT
>TRBV7-9|12|NA|TRBJ2-1|many
CASLGGGPEQFF
TGTGCCAGCCTTGGGGGGGGGCCTGAGCAGTTCTTC
>TRBV20-1|16|TRBD2|TRBJ2-7|many
CSASRSGLAGGYEQYF
TGCAGTGCTAGTCGATCGGGACTAGCGGGAGGGTACGAGCAGTACTTC
>TRBV7-3|16|NA|TRBJ2-7|many
CASSLSGPRDVNEQYF
TGTGCCAGCAGCTTATCAGGGCCCCGGGACGTCAACGAGCAGTACTTC
>TRBV11-2|15|NA|TRBJ2-1|many
CASSLIRRFYNEQFF
TGTGCCAGCAGCTTAATACGGAGGTTCTACAATGAGCAGTTCTTC
>TRBV20-1|13|NA|TRBJ1-1|many
CSARNTGNTEAFF
TGCAGTGCTCGAAATACAGGGAACACTGAAGCTTTCTTT
>TRBV20-1|15|NA|TRBJ1-5|many
CSARSGQISNQPQHF
TGCAGTGCTAGGAGTGGACAGATTAGCAATCAGCCCCAGCATTTT
>TRBV3-1|16|NA|TRBJ1-1|many
CASSLDPQGRGTEAFF
TGTGCCAGCAGCCTGGATCCACAGGGAAGGGGCACTGAAGCTTTCTTT
>TRBV4-1|16|TRBD2|TRBJ2-5|few
CASSLHLSGIQETQYF
TGCGCCAGCAGCCTACACCTTAGCGGGATACAAGAGACCCAGTACTTC
>TRBV2|15|TRBD2|TRBJ2-1|many
CATKGAGGGYNEQFF
TGTGCCACTAAGGGGGCGGGAGGGGGATACAATGAGCAGTTCTTC
>TRBV20-1|19|TRBD2|TRBJ2-3|few
CSARDRGGSGRRVTDTQYF
TGCAGTGCTAGAGATCGTGGAGGAAGCGGGAGAAGGGTCACAGATACGCAGTATTTT
>TRBV18|14|NA|TRBJ1-1|NA
CASSPDQGSTEAFF
TGTGCCAGCTCACCAGATCAGGGCTCCACTGAAGCTTTCTTT
>TRBV27|18|TRBD2|TRBJ2-5|many
CASSRLATSGRRRETQYF
TGTGCCAGCAGCCGTCTCGCGACTAGCGGGAGGCGGAGAGAGACCCAGTACTTC
>TRBV10-1|17|TRBD2|TRBJ2-3|many
CASSEGSAGGPTDTQYF
TGCGCCAGCAGTGAGGGTTCAGCGGGAGGCCCCACAGATACGCAGTATTTT
>TRBV6-2/TRBV6-3|14|NA|TRBJ1-1|many
CASSYKLQGNEAFF
TGTGCCAGCAGTTATAAGCTACAGGGCAATGAAGCTTTCTTT
>TRBV14|19|NA|TRBJ2-1|NA
CASSQDRGSQGASWNEQFF
TGTGCCAGCAGCCAAGATCGAGGGTCGCAGGGTGCGAGCTGGAATGAGCAGTTCTTC
>TRBV14|15|NA|TRBJ2-1|NA
CASSHSWSAYNEQFF
TGTGCCAGCAGCCACTCCTGGAGCGCATACAATGAGCAGTTCTTC
>TRBV5-5|16|NA|TRBJ1-1|NA
CASSPPSPGGLTEAFF
TGTGCCAGCAGCCCGCCCAGTCCGGGGGGCCTCACTGAAGCTTTCTTT
>TRBV28|18|TRBD1|TRBJ2-3|NA
CASTLGGTGGVGTDTQYF
TGTGCCAGCACCCTAGGTGGGACAGGGGGCGTAGGCACAGATACGCAGTATTTT
>TRBV6-1|16|NA|TRBJ2-3|many
CASSDGWGLRTDTQYF
TGTGCCAGCAGTGATGGCTGGGGACTGCGCACAGATACGCAGTATTTT
>TRBV29-1|13|NA|TRBJ2-2|few
CSVSSLYTGELFF
TGCAGCGTTTCGTCGCTCTACACCGGGGAGCTGTTTTTT
>TRBV7-3|13|NA|TRBJ2-5|many
CASSVEGGETQYF
TGTGCCAGCAGCGTGGAGGGGGGAGAGACCCAGTACTTC
>TRBV28|12|NA|TRBJ1-5|NA
CASNTPHQPQHF
TGTGCCAGCAACACCCCCCATCAGCCCCAGCATTTT
>TRBV18|13|NA|TRBJ2-5|many
CASSPALQETQYF
TGTGCCAGCTCACCAGCCCTACAAGAGACCCAGTACTTC
>TRBV10-2|12|NA|TRBJ1-2|NA
CASSAAGGGYTF
TGCGCCAGCAGTGCCGCGGGGGGTGGCTACACCTTC
>TRBV18|16|NA|TRBJ1-2|many
CASSPPVKGRDYGYTF
TGTGCCAGCTCACCACCGGTCAAAGGGAGAGACTATGGCTACACCTTC
>TRBV28|15|TRBD1|TRBJ2-7|NA
CASSPRTGLSYEQYF
TGTGCCAGCAGTCCTAGGACAGGTCTTTCCTACGAGCAGTACTTC